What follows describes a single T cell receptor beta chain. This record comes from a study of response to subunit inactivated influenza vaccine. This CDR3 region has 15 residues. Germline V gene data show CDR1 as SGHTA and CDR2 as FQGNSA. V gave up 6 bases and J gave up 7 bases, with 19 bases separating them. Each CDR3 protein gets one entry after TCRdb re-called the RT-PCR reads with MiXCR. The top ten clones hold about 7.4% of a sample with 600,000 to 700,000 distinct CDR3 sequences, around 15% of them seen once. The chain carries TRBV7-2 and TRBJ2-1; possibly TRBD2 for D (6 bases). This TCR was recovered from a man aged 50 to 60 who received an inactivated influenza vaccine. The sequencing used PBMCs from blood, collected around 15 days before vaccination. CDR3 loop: CASSHRWGDPNEQFF. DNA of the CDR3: TGTGCCAGCAGTCACCGATGGGGGGATCCTAATGAGCAGTTCTTC.